Reported below is one T cell receptor (beta chain). Its antigen is unidentified. Germline CDR1 SGDLS, CDR2 YYNGEE. With 4 bases removed from V and 2 bases from J, the gap between germline ends came to 17 bases. The CDR3 contains 16 residues. These data are taken from a study of T cell responses to AZD1222 COVID-19 vaccine. Study-wide points: Two doses of AZD1222 preceded a rise in Spike-specific TCR breadth and depth. Unmutated regions of variants are reportedly targeted by nearly half of spike-specific TCRs. Samples come after the peak T cell response, not at day 14.

Profiling relied on immunoSEQ multiplex PCR, and the TCRdb table lists in-frame clones only, not all of them. Of about 110,000 clones in the sample, roughly 89% were seen once. Second-dose intervals near 4 or 12 weeks were combined. The specimen comprised peripheral blood, sampled 28 days after the second AZD1222 dose. The chain employs TRBV9 and TRBJ2-3, with D possibly matching TRBD1 (7 bases). This TCR derives from an adult who received the AZD1222 COVID-19 vaccine. CDR3 nucleotides: TGTGCCAGCAGCCCCCTCGGAGGGGGCCCCACAGATACGCAGTATTTT. As protein: CASSPLGGGPTDTQYF.